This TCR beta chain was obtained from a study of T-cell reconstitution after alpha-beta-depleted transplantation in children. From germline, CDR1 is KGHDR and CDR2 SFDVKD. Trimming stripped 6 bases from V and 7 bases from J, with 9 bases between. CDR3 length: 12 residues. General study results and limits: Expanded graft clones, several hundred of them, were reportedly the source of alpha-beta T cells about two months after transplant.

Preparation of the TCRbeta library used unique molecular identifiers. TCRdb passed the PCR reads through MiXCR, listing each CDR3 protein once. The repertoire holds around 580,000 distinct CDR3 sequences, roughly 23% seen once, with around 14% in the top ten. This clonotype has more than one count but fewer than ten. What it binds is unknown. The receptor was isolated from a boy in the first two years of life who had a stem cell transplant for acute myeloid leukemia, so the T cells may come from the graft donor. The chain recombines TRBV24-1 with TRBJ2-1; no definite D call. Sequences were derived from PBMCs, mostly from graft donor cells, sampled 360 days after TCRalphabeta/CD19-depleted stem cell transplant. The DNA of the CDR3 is TGTGCCACCAGTTCCACAGTAAATGAGCAGTTCTTC. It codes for CATSSTVNEQFF.